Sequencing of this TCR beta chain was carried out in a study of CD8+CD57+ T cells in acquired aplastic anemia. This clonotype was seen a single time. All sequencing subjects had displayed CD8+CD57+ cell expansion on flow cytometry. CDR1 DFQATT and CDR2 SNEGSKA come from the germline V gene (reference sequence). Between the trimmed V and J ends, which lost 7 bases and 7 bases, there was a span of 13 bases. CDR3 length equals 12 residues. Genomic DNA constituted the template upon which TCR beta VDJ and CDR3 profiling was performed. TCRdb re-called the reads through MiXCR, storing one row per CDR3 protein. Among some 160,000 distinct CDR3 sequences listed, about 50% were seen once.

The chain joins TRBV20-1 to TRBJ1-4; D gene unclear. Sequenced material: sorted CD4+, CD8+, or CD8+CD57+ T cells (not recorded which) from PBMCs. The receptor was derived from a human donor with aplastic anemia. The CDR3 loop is CSVSRTGEKLFF. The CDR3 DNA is TGCAGTGTCTCCCGAACGGGTGAAAAACTGTTTTTT.